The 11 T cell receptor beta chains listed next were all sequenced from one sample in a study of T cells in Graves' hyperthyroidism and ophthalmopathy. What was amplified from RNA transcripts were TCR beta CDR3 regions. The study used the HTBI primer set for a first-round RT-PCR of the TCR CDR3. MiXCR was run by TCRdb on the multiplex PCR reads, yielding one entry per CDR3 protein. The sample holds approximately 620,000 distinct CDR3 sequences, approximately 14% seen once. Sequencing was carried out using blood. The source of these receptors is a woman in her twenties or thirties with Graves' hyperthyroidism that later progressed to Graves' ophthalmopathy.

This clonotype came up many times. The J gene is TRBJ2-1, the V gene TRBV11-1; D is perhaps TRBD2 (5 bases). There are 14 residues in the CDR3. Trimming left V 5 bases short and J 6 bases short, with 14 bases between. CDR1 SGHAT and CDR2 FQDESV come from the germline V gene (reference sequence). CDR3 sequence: CASSPGPEGNEQFF. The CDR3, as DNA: TGTGCCAGCAGCCCGGGTCCCGAGGGCAATGAGCAGTTCTTC.

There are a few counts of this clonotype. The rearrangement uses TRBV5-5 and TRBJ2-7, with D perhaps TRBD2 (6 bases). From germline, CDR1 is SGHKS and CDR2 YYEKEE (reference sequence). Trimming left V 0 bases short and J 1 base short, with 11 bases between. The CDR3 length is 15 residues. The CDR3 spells CASSLELALSYEQYF. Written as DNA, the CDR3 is TGTGCCAGCAGCTTGGAACTAGCCCTTTCCTACGAGCAGTACTTC.

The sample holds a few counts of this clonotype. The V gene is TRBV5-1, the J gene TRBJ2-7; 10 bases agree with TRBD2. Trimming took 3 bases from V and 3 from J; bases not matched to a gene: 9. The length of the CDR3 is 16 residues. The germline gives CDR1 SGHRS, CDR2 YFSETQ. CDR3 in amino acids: CASSSSPSGSGYEQYF. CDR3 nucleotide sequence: TGCGCCAGCAGCTCGTCCCCTAGCGGGAGCGGCTACGAGCAGTACTTC.

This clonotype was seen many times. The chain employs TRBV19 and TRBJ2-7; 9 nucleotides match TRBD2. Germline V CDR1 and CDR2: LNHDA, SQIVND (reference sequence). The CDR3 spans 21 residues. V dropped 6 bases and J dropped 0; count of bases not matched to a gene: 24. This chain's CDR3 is CASRRTDRLAENSPPSYEQYF. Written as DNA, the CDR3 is TGTGCCAGTAGGAGGACTGATAGACTAGCGGAAAACTCCCCCCCCTCCTACGAGCAGTACTTC. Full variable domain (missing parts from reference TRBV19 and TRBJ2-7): DGGITQSPKYLFRKEGQNVTLSCEQNLNHDAMYWYRQDPGQGLRLIYYSQIVNDFQKGDIAEGYSVSREKKESFPLTVTSAQKNPTAFYLCASRRTDRLAENSPPSYEQYFGPGTRLTVT.

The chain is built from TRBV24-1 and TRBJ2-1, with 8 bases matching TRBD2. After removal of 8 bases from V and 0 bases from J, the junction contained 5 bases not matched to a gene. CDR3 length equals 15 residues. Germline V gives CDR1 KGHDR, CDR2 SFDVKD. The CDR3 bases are TGTGCCACCAAGGGGAGCGGGAGCTCCTACAATGAGCAGTTCTTC. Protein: CATKGSGSSYNEQFF.

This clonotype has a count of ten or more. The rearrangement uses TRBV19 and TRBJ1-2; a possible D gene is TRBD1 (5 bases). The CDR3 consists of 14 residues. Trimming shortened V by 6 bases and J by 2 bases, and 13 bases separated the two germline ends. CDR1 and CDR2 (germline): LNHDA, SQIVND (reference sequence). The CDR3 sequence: CASRMGRENYGYTF. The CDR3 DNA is TGTGCCAGTAGGATGGGCAGGGAAAACTATGGCTACACCTTC.

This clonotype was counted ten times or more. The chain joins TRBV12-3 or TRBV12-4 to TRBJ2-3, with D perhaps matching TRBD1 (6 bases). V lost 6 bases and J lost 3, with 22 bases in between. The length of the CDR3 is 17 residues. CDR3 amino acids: CASSRTGQGIGTDTQYF. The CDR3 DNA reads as TGTGCCAGCAGCCGAACCGGCCAGGGGATCGGTACAGATACGCAGTATTTT.

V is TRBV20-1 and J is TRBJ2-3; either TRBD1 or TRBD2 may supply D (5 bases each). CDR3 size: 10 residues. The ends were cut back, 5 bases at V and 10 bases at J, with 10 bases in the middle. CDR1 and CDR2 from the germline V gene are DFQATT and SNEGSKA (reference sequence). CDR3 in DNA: TGCAGTGCTGGGGGATATCCGCAGTATTTT. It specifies CSAGGYPQYF.

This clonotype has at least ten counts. Here the CDR3 reads CASSMIRGRGHYEQYF. CDR3 coding DNA: TGTGCCAGCAGTATGATCCGGGGCAGGGGGCACTACGAGCAGTACTTC. This rearrangement joins TRBV11-2 to TRBJ2-7; 8 bases match TRBD1. V was clipped by 6 bases and J by 3 bases; unmatched bases: 13. The V gene's germline CDR1 is SGHAT and CDR2 FQNNGV. The CDR3 extends over 16 amino acids.

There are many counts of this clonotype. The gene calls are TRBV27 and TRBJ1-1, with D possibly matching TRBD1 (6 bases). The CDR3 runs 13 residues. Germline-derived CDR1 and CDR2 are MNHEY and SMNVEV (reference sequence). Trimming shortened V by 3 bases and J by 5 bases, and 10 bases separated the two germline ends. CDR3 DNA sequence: TGTGCCAGCAGTTTTCTGAGGGGGACTGAAGCTTTCTTT. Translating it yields CASSFLRGTEAFF.

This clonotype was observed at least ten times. CDR3: CASSLTGGRSYEQYF. The CDR3 coding sequence is TGTGCCAGCAGCTTAACAGGGGGAAGGTCCTACGAGCAGTACTTC. V and J are TRBV7-3 and TRBJ2-7, with D possibly being TRBD1 (6 bases). The V gene lost 0 bases and the J gene lost 1 base, with 10 bases spanning the gap. This CDR3 is built from 15 residues. The germline CDR1 and CDR2 sequences are SGHTA and FQGTGA.